This T cell receptor beta chain was recorded in a study of cytomegalovirus exposure and HLA in healthy donors. In the study overall: Early released data had tens of millions of unique TCRs, all coming from HLA-typed donors.

This clone has just one count. Primers included in the PCR were 60 Vbeta and 13 Jbeta primers. Sequencing was performed with immunoSEQ multiplex PCR; in TCRdb, only in-frame clones are kept and a portion is missing. The sample yields fewer than 200,000 clones, 60% to 85% seen once. Germline CDR1 SNHLY, CDR2 FYNNEI. V shed 4 bases and J shed 6 bases, with 18 bases lying between them. This CDR3 comprises 15 residues. V usage is TRBV2 and J usage is TRBJ1-1, with D perhaps matching TRBD1 (6 bases). Sequencing input: PBMCs. This TCR came from a woman between 50 and 59 years old in good health and CMV-seropositive. The DNA for the CDR3 is TGTGCCAGCAGTGCGAATACAGGGTTTGGTTCTGAAGCTTTCTTT. Translating gives CASSANTGFGSEAFF.